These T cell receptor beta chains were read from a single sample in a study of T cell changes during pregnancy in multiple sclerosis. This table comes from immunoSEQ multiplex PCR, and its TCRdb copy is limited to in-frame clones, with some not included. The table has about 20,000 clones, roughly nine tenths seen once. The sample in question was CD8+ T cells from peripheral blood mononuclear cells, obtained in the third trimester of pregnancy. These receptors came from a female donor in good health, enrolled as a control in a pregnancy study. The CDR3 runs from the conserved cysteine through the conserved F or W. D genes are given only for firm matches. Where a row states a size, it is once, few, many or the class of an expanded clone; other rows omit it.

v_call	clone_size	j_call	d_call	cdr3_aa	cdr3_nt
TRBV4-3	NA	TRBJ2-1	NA	CASSQGAGLNEQFF	TGCGCCAGCAGCCAAGGGGCGGGCCTCAATGAGCAGTTCTTC
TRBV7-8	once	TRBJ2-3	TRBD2	CASSLGPVGLAGGPNTQYF	TGTGCCAGCAGCTTAGGGCCGGTGGGGCTAGCGGGGGGGCCAAATACGCAGTATTTT
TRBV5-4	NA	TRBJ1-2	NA	CASSLVREGNYGYTF	TGTGCCAGCAGCTTGGTGCGGGAGGGGAACTATGGCTACACCTTC
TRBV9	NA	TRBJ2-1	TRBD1	CASSVGRTGQVYNEQFF	TGTGCCAGCAGCGTAGGAAGAACGGGACAGGTCTACAATGAGCAGTTCTTC
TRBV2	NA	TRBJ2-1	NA	CASSDGGWTEYNEQFF	TGTGCCAGCAGTGATGGCGGTTGGACTGAGTACAATGAGCAGTTCTTC
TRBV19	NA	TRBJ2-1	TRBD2	CASSKSGTSDNEQFF	TGTGCCAGTAGTAAATCCGGGACTAGCGACAATGAGCAGTTCTTC
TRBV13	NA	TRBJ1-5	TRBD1	CASSTGGINSNQPQHF	TGTGCCAGCAGCACAGGGGGCATAAATAGCAATCAGCCCCAGCATTTT
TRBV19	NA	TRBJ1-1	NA	CASSIVGATEAFF	TGTGCCAGTAGTATTGTGGGGGCCACTGAAGCTTTCTTT
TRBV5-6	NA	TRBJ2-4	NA	CASSLTGTPGPLAKNIQYF	TGTGCCAGCAGCTTAACCGGGACTCCGGGCCCGCTAGCCAAAAACATTCAGTACTTC
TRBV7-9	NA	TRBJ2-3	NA	CASSVWLSPSTDTQYF	TGTGCCAGCAGCGTATGGCTTAGCCCCAGCACAGATACGCAGTATTTT
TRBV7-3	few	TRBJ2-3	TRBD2	CASSSSGSGTDTQYF	TGTGCCAGCAGCTCTAGCGGGAGTGGCACAGATACGCAGTATTTT
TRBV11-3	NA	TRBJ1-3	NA	CASSLGRGTIYF	TGTGCCAGCAGCCTCGGTAGAGGCACCATATATTTT
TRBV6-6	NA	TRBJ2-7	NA	CASRGDISYEQYF	TGTGCCAGCCGTGGGGACATCTCCTACGAGCAGTACTTC
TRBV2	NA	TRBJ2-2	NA	CASSVTGAGELFF	TGTGCCAGCAGTGTTACAGGGGCGGGAGAGCTGTTTTTT
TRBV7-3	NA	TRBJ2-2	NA	CASSPLGPYRGPEGAGELFF	TGTGCCAGCAGCCCCTTAGGCCCCTACCGGGGTCCGGAAGGCGCCGGGGAGCTGTTTTTT
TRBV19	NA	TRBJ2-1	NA	CASSIGGNNNEQFF	TGTGCCAGTAGTATTGGAGGGAATAACAATGAGCAGTTCTTC
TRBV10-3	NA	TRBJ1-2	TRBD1	CAISESPGTVYGYTF	TGTGCCATCAGTGAGTCGCCGGGGACAGTCTATGGCTACACCTTC
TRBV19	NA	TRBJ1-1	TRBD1	CASSTYQGSGGEAFF	TGTGCCAGTAGTACCTACCAGGGGTCAGGGGGTGAAGCTTTCTTT
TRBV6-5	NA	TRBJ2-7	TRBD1	CASSWGQGAYEQYF	TGTGCCAGCAGTTGGGGACAGGGGGCCTACGAGCAGTACTTC
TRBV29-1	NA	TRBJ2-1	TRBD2	CSASGGAEGSYNEQFF	TGCAGCGCCAGCGGGGGGGCCGAGGGCTCCTACAATGAGCAGTTCTTC
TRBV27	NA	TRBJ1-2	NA	CASSLGPWGGKDGYTF	TGTGCCAGCAGTTTAGGCCCTTGGGGAGGGAAGGATGGCTACACCTTC
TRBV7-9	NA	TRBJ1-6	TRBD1	CASSLGTGGSPLHF	TGTGCCAGCAGCTTAGGGACAGGGGGCTCACCCCTCCACTTT
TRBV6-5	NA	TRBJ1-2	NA	CASSYSGQEGYTF	TGTGCCAGCAGTTACTCTGGGCAGGAAGGCTACACCTTC
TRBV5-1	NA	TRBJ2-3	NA	CASSLEGQSTDTQYF	TGCGCCAGCAGCCTGGAAGGACAGTCCACAGATACGCAGTATTTT
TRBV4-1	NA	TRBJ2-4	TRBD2	CASSQDRTSGRAAKNIQYF	TGCGCCAGCAGCCAAGATCGGACTAGCGGGAGGGCGGCCAAAAACATTCAGTACTTC
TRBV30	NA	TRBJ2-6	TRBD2	CAWSRLAGDGANVLTF	TGTGCCTGGAGTAGGCTAGCGGGAGATGGGGCCAACGTCCTGACTTTC
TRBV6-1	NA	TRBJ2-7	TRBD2	CASSELAGDSYEQYF	TGTGCCAGCAGTGAATTGGCGGGAGACTCCTACGAGCAGTACTTC
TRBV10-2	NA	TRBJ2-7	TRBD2	CASSVGTSFYEQYF	TGCGCCAGCAGTGTGGGGACTAGCTTTTACGAGCAGTACTTC
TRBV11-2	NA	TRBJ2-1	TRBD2	CASSGTSGFSYNEQFF	TGTGCCAGCAGCGGGACTAGCGGTTTCTCCTACAATGAGCAGTTCTTC
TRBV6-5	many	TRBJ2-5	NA	CASSYSGGQGKTQYF	TGTGCCAGCAGTTACTCGGGGGGGCAGGGAAAGACCCAGTACTTC
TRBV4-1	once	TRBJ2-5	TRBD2	CASSQFLTSGYGRPETQYF	TGCGCCAGCAGCCAATTTTTGACTAGCGGATATGGAAGGCCGGAGACCCAGTACTTC
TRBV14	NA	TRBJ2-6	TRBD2	CASSQGAGEPWGANVLTF	TGTGCCAGCAGCCAAGGTGCGGGGGAACCGTGGGGGGCCAACGTCCTGACTTTC
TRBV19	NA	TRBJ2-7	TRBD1	CASSIGGGAYEQYF	TGTGCCAGTAGTATAGGAGGGGGCGCTTACGAGCAGTACTTC
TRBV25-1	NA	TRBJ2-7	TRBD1	CASSSTGVLGEQYF	TGTGCCAGCAGTTCCACAGGGGTCCTCGGCGAGCAGTACTTC
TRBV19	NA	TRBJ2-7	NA	CASRAGESYEQYF	TGTGCCAGTAGGGCAGGGGAGTCCTACGAGCAGTACTTC
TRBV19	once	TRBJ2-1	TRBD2	CASTVTGTSGSGDEQFF	TGTGCCAGTACCGTTACCGGGACTAGCGGGAGTGGGGATGAGCAGTTCTTC
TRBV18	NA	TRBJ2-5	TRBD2	CASSPLAGTSQETQYF	TGTGCCAGCTCACCGCTGGCCGGGACTAGCCAAGAGACCCAGTACTTC
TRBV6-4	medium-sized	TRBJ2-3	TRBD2	CASSDRGGAADTQYF	TGTGCCAGCAGTGACCGCGGGGGGGCCGCGGATACGCAGTATTTT
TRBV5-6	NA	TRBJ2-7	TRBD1	CASSRPDRPNNYEQYF	TGTGCCAGCAGCCGGCCGGACAGGCCTAACAACTACGAGCAGTACTTC
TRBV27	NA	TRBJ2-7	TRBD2	CASSSREGSYEQYF	TGTGCCAGCAGTTCGAGGGAGGGGTCCTACGAGCAGTACTTC
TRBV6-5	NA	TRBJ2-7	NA	CASSYGGEAYEQYF	TGTGCCAGCAGTTACGGCGGGGAGGCCTACGAGCAGTACTTC
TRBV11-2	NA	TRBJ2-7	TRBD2	CASSFSGRAINF	TGTGCCAGCAGCTTTAGCGGGAGGGCCATTAACTTC
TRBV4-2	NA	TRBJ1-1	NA	CASSPIGEDTEAFF	TGTGCCAGCAGCCCTATAGGGGAGGACACTGAAGCTTTCTTT
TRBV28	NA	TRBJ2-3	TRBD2	CASSLTSGIFTDTQYF	TGTGCCAGCAGTTTGACTAGCGGAATCTTCACAGATACGCAGTATTTT
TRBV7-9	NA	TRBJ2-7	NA	CASSLHGGDLYEQYF	TGTGCCAGCAGCTTACATGGCGGGGACCTCTACGAGCAGTACTTC
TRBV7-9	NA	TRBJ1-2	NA	CASSSGSINYGYTF	TGTGCCAGCAGCTCGGGTAGTATCAACTATGGCTACACCTTC
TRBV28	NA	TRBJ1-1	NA	CASSLRAGIEAFF	TGTGCCAGCAGTTTGAGGGCGGGCATTGAAGCTTTCTTT
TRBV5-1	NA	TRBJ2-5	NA	CASSLLGLLAGETQYF	TGCGCCAGCAGCTTGCTTGGTTTGCTAGCCGGGGAGACCCAGTACTTC
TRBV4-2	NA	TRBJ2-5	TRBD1	CASSQGDREASGTQYF	TGTGCCAGCAGCCAAGGGGACAGGGAGGCGAGTGGGACCCAGTACTTC
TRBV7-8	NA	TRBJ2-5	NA	CASSPEGEGRETQYF	TGTGCCAGCAGCCCCGAGGGGGAGGGCCGGGAGACCCAGTACTTC
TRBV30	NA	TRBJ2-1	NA	CAWTRPRGGDYNEQFF	TGTGCCTGGACCCGACCCCGCGGCGGGGACTACAATGAGCAGTTCTTC
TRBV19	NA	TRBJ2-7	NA	CASSIDGGSYEQYF	TGTGCCAGTAGTATAGACGGAGGATCCTACGAGCAGTACTTC
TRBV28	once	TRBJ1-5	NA	CASSPLPGPQHF	TGTGCCAGCAGTCCTCTTCCAGGTCCCCAGCATTTT
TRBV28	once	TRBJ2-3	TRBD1	CASSALQGAHTDTQYF	TGTGCCAGCAGTGCCTTACAGGGGGCCCACACAGATACGCAGTATTTT
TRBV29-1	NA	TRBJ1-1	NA	CSAGDTNTEAFF	TGCAGCGCCGGGGACACGAACACTGAAGCTTTCTTT
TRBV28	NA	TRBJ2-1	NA	CATSRGGSYNEQFF	TGTGCCACCTCGAGGGGGGGCTCCTACAATGAGCAGTTCTTC
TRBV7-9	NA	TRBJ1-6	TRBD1	CASRPGTGYSPLHF	TGTGCCAGCAGGCCCGGGACAGGGTACTCACCCCTCCACTTT
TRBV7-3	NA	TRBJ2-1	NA	CASSLEHLADRYNEQFF	TGTGCCAGCAGCTTAGAACACCTAGCGGACAGATACAATGAGCAGTTCTTC
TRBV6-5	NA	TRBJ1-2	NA	CASSYGAGGNYGYTF	TGTGCCAGCAGTTACGGGGCCGGAGGGAACTATGGCTACACCTTC
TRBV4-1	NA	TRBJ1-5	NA	CASSQEFGNQPQHF	TGCGCCAGCAGCCAAGAATTCGGCAATCAGCCCCAGCATTTT